This TCR beta chain is drawn from a study of T cell responses to AZD1222 COVID-19 vaccine. The ends were cut back, 0 bases at V and 7 bases at J, with 12 bases in the middle. Germline V gene sequence: CDR1 LGHDT, CDR2 YNNKEL (reference sequence). The CDR3 is 15 amino acids. Concerning this clone itself: Its target is not known.

Findings of the study overall: Among AZD1222 vaccinees, only 5 to 7 were seropositive at baseline. Females made up more of the donors, who were largely white British, and clonal diversity may have come out too low. CD4 TCRs covered the whole spike, strongest at regions 160-218 and 743-854.

The method was immunoSEQ multiplex PCR; TCRdb's version includes in-frame clones alone and lacks a portion of them. The sample lists some 130,000 clones; 88% were seen once. This receptor was identified in an adult in good health. The sample in question was peripheral blood, obtained on day 0 of MenACWY control vaccination. The chain links TRBV3-1 (or the pseudogene TRBV3-2) to TRBJ2-2; tentative D call: TRBD2 (5 bases). CDR3 coding DNA: TGTGCCAGCAGCCAAGATTTAGCGTCCGTCGGGGAGCTGTTTTTT. Amino acid sequence: CASSQDLASVGELFF.